This T cell receptor beta chain emerged from a study of blood T cell repertoires in COVID-19. The CDR3 is 15 amino acids. Trimming cost V 5 bases and J 7 bases; bases outside gene matches: 13. Germline CDR1 reads LNHDA; CDR2 reads SQIVND (reference sequence). Profiled with immunoSEQ multiplex PCR; TCRdb holds only in-frame clones, not every one. The table lists a few hundred thousand clones, 85% to 90% of them singletons. V is TRBV19 and J is TRBJ1-2, with 7 bases identical to TRBD1. The sequence was collected from a man younger than 35 who had recovered from COVID-19. Sequencing was done on a sample of PBMCs or T cells enriched from blood (not recorded which). CDR3 sequence reads: CASSRRTQTGLGYTF. The CDR3 bases are TGTGCCAGTAGTCGTCGAACTCAGACAGGGCTTGGCTACACCTTC.